Below, one TCR beta chain is given with its context. The antigen is undetermined. The sample is drawn from a study of monozygotic twins with inflammatory bowel disease. General study points: Support was lacking for any single strong IBD-associated signal or clonotype.

CDR3 size: 14 residues. In germline, CDR1 is MNHEY, CDR2 SMNVEV (reference sequence). TCRdb reprocessed the 5' RACE reads and keeps a single row for each CDR3 protein, giving no DNA. The sample spans about 420,000 distinct CDR3 sequences; the ten largest clones claim 2% to 3%. This receptor was taken from a human donor with ulcerative colitis or Crohn's disease, or a healthy co-twin of an affected twin (not recorded which). The sequenced sample was blood. The J gene is TRBJ1-5, the V gene TRBV27; TCRdb gives TRBD1 as the D gene, but with no DNA this cannot be confirmed. The CDR3 loop reads CASSSTGGHQPQHF.